This T cell receptor beta chain was identified during a study of T-cell memory formation after mild COVID-19. Study-level points and caveats: Pre-infection memory carried some responding clones, suggesting that cross-reactive memory joined.

The germline V gene has CDR1 SGHVS and CDR2 FQNEAQ. J was trimmed by 4 bases and V by 5 bases; bases with no gene match: 10. CDR3 length equals 15 residues. MiXCR, run by TCRdb on the 5' RACE reads, gives a single entry per CDR3 protein. Of under 450,000 distinct CDR3 sequences detected, about 25% appear once; the ten largest clones hold around 14%. Note on this clonotype: Its antigen is as yet unknown.

The sample comprised PBMCs or a T cell subset sorted from them (not recorded which). The sequence was collected from an adult woman who had mild COVID-19 (a few samples of this study predate the infection). Cell type and time point are not known. V and J are TRBV7-8 and TRBJ2-7, with 8 bases lining up with TRBD1. Here the CDR3 DNA reads TGTGCCAGCAGCCCCACTGGACAGGGTATATACGAGCAGTACTTC. As protein: CASSPTGQGIYEQYF.